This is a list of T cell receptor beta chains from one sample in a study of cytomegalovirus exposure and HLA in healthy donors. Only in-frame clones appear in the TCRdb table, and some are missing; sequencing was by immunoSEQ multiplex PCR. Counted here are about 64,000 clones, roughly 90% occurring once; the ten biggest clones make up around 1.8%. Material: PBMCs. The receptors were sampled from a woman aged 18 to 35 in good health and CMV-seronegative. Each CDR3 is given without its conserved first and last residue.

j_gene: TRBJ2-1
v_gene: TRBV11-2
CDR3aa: ASSRTTSGRYNEQF

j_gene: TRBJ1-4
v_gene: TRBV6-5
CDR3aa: ASKTGAGRGKLF

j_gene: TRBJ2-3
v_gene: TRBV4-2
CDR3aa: ASSQEVGGVGTDTQY

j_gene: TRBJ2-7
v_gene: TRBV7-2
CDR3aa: ASSTLNSPIGSVAYEQY

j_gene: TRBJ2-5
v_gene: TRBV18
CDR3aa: ASSPYSGVETQY

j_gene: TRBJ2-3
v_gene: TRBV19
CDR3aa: ASSKAQGADTQY

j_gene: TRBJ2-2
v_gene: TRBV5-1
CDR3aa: ASSLGLASGELF

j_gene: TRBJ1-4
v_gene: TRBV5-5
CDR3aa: ASSSYQGFNEKLF

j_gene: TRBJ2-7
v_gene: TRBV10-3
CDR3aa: AISDVAGATSYEQY

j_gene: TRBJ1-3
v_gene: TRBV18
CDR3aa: ASSELGTVSGNTIY

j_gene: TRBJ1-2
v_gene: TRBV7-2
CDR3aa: ASSSHGLRGYGYT

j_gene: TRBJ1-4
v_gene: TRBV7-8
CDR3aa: ASSDPGMGNEKLF

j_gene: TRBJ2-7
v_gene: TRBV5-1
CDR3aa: ASSLAEGQLYEQY

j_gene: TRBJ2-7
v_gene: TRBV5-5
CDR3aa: ASSLIGLGYEQY

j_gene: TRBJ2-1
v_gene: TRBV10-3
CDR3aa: AISELRDSTNEQF

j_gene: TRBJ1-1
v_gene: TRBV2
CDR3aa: ASSEAFRNTEAF

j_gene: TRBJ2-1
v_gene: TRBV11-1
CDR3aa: ASRIGQGYNEQF

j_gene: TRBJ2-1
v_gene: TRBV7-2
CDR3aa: ASSFPPSGKVNEQF

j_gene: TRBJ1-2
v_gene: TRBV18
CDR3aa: ASSPPKGTTNGYT